This T cell receptor (beta chain) was sequenced for a study of T cell responses to AZD1222 COVID-19 vaccine. Trimming took 5 bases from V and 7 from J, leaving 8 bases between them. The CDR3 spans 11 residues. The germline V gene encodes CDR1 MDHEN and CDR2 SYDVKM. Second-dose schedules of about 4 or about 12 weeks were combined. Findings and caveats of the study: Increased Spike-specific TCR breadth and depth were observed after two AZD1222 doses. The reported proportion of spike-specific TCRs targeting unmutated variant regions was nearly half. Baseline antibody screening turned up just a handful of seropositive AZD1222 recipients.

Method: immunoSEQ multiplex PCR; TCRdb's copy keeps in-frame clones and lacks some. Seen here are approximately 150,000 clones, around 91% observed once, and the top ten hold roughly 6.2%. On this clone: Its target is unknown.

This TCR came from an adult who received the AZD1222 COVID-19 vaccine. The chain carries TRBV28 and TRBJ1-2; no firm D call. Material: peripheral blood, obtained 28 days after the second AZD1222 dose. The CDR3 is CASSGLSGYTF. The CDR3 DNA sequence: TGTGCCAGCAGTGGCTTGAGTGGCTACACCTTC.